Listed below are T cell receptor beta chains from one sample, sequenced in a study of healthy donors' naive CD4 and CD8 T cells. MiXCR, run by TCRdb on the reads, gives a single entry per CDR3 protein. The profile shows about 200,000 distinct CDR3 sequences, 74% of them singletons. The sequenced material came from naive CD4+ and CD8+ T cells sorted from blood, pooled from several donors. The receptor source for this set is a pool of human donors in good health; the sample pools cells from several healthy donors. Both conserved end residues are part of each CDR3. The listing skips clone size in some rows; elsewhere it reads once, few, many or a size class.

abundance: -
v_gene: TRBV5-4
CDR3aa: CASSPVGLNTEAFF

abundance: -
v_gene: TRBV11-2
CDR3aa: CASSSGQFEETQYF

abundance: -
v_gene: TRBV29-1
CDR3aa: CSVRAGNTIYF

abundance: -
v_gene: TRBV2
CDR3aa: CASSEVVRHLSYEQYF

abundance: -
v_gene: TRBV19
CDR3aa: CASSIPWSTGGNTIYF

abundance: few
v_gene: TRBV7-9
CDR3aa: CASTLIEGYTF

abundance: -
v_gene: TRBV29-1
CDR3aa: CSVLTLIYNEQFF

abundance: -
v_gene: TRBV6-5
CDR3aa: CASSYSGSSYEQYF

abundance: -
v_gene: TRBV30
CDR3aa: CAWSRLSGIQETQYF

abundance: -
v_gene: TRBV19
CDR3aa: CASSIGGTEQYF

abundance: -
v_gene: TRBV29-1
CDR3aa: CSAGIGANYGYTF

abundance: -
v_gene: TRBV6-5
CDR3aa: CASSPVRRNTEAFF

abundance: few
v_gene: TRBV30
CDR3aa: CAWSVRHAEAFF

abundance: -
v_gene: TRBV5-6
CDR3aa: CASSAKAHGKRDTQYF

abundance: -
v_gene: TRBV19
CDR3aa: CASSIGQGAIIGETQYF